These 14 T cell receptor beta chains share one sample of origin, sequenced in a study of CD8+CD57+ T cells in acquired aplastic anemia. Those patients picked for sequencing had displayed CD8+CD57+ cell expansion on flow cytometry. Using genomic DNA as the template, TCR beta VDJ and CDR3 profiling was carried out. TCRdb ran MiXCR on the reads and lists one entry per CDR3 protein. The sample yields 200,000 to 250,000 distinct CDR3 sequences, 60% to 80% seen once. Sequencing was performed on sorted CD4+, CD8+, or CD8+CD57+ T cells (not recorded which) from PBMCs. Every receptor here comes from a human donor with aplastic anemia.

V gene TRBV12-3 or TRBV12-4 combines with J gene TRBJ2-1; 9 bases fit TRBD1. The CDR3 contains 13 residues. Unmatched junction bases numbered 5, after V lost 6 bases and J lost 8 bases. The chain's CDR3 is CASRLQGADEQFF. In nucleotides, the CDR3 is TGTGCCAGCAGATTACAGGGGGCTGATGAGCAGTTCTTC.

This rearrangement joins TRBV10-1 to TRBJ2-7; 8 positions match TRBD1. The CDR3 covers 13 residues. Looked up from germline, CDR1 is WNHNN and CDR2 is SYGVQD (reference sequence). Trimming cost V 4 bases and J 5 bases; bases outside gene matches: 4. The CDR3 spells CASSGTGFNEQYF. In nucleotides, the CDR3 is TGCGCCAGCAGTGGGACAGGGTTCAACGAGCAGTACTTC.

This clonotype is a singleton in its sample. A junction end diverges from the germline sequence, so it may reflect a read error. The V gene is TRBV7-6, the J gene TRBJ1-2; the match to TRBD1 covers 8 bases. Germline CDR1 is SGHVS and CDR2 is FNYEAQ. The CDR3 loop spans 13 amino acids. CDR3 sequence reads: CASSSDRDYGYIF. The CDR3 DNA sequence: TGTGCCAGCAGCTCGGACAGGGACTATGGCTACATCTTC.

The chain uses TRBV4-1 and TRBJ2-2; the match to TRBD2 covers 10 bases. The CDR3 extends over 16 amino acids. Unmatched junction bases numbered 1, after V lost 2 bases and J lost 1 base. CDR1 and CDR2 from the germline V gene are MGHRA and YSYEKL. CDR3 protein: CASSQIAGGNTGELFF. The CDR3 region has the DNA TGCGCCAGCAGCCAAATAGCGGGGGGGAACACCGGGGAGCTGTTTTTT.

The chain combines TRBV15 with TRBJ2-6; tentatively, D is TRBD1 or TRBD2 (5 bases each). The germline gives CDR1 LNHNV, CDR2 YYDKDF (reference sequence). The CDR3 extends over 15 amino acids. Trimming took 4 bases from V and 4 from J, leaving 11 bases between them. The CDR3 is CATSIRGTGANVLTF. CDR3 coding DNA: TGTGCCACCAGCATCCGTGGGACCGGGGCCAACGTCCTGACTTTC.

This clonotype has only a few counts. The chain carries TRBV19 and TRBJ1-3; D unresolved. The V gene lost 1 base and the J gene lost 4 bases, with 11 bases spanning the gap. Germline loops: CDR1 LNHDA, CDR2 SQIVND (reference sequence). The CDR3 contains 15 residues. The CDR3 here is CASSIAPDGGNTIYF. CDR3 DNA: TGTGCCAGTAGTATAGCGCCAGACGGAGGAAACACCATATATTTT.

This sequence joins TRBV20-1 and TRBJ2-3; D remains unclear. Germline values: CDR1 DFQATT, CDR2 SNEGSKA (reference sequence). V shed 5 bases and J shed 7 bases, with 10 bases lying between them. The CDR3 runs 11 residues. The DNA of the CDR3 is TGCAGTGCTTGGGTGGGGAATACGCAGTATTTT. It specifies CSAWVGNTQYF.

A note on this clonotype: Sequence at one end of the junction differs from germline and may be a read error. This sequence joins TRBV7-8 and TRBJ1-1; TRBD1 might be the D (5 bases). Germline-derived CDR1 and CDR2 are SGHVS and FQNEAQ. CDR3 length: 14 residues. The CDR3 coding sequence is TGTGCCAGCAGCCCTGTCTATACTATGGGGTCTGGGACCTTT. Translating gives CASSPVYTMGSGTF.

This clonotype came up a few times. The chain links TRBV7-9 to TRBJ2-3, with 13 positions matching TRBD2. The CDR3 has 15 residues. Germline V lookup: CDR1 SEHNR, CDR2 FQNEAQ (reference sequence). The junction had 7 bases not matched to a gene; V was cut back by 7 bases and J by 6 bases. CDR3 residues: CASTLLAGGPDTQYF. The DNA for the CDR3 is TGTGCCAGCACCCTACTAGCGGGGGGGCCCGATACGCAGTATTTT.

The chain is built from TRBV29-1 and TRBJ1-1; the D gene is possibly TRBD1 (5 bases). The CDR3 is 14 residues long. Germline CDR1 and CDR2: SQVTM and ANQGSEA. The V gene lost 3 bases and the J gene lost 2 bases, with 13 bases spanning the gap. The CDR3 region is CSVDGGYDNTEAFF. The CDR3 DNA follows: TGCAGCGTTGATGGGGGGTACGACAACACTGAAGCTTTCTTT.

As regards this clonotype: One end of the junction is discordant with germline, which a read error may explain. V usage is TRBV9 and J usage is TRBJ1-2, with D perhaps TRBD1 (5 bases). Germline assignment: CDR1 SGDLS and CDR2 YYNGEE. The CDR3 covers 8 residues. This CDR3 is CASSVTAF. In nucleotides, the CDR3 is TGTGCCAGCAGTGTGACAGCCTTC. Full variable domain (missing parts from reference TRBV9 and TRBJ1-2): DSGVTQTPKHLITATGQRVTLRCSPRSGDLSVYWYQQSLDQGLQFLIQYYNGEERAKGNILERFSAQQFPDLHSELNLSSLELGDSALYFCASSVTAFGSGTRLTVV.

The chain uses TRBV11-2 and TRBJ1-4; D not resolved. CDR3 size: 15 residues. From germline, CDR1 is SGHAT and CDR2 FQNNGV. Between the trimmed V and J ends, which lost 5 bases and 5 bases, there was a span of 15 bases. The CDR3 DNA follows: TGTGCCAGCAGCCTCAAGGACGGCGGAAATGAAAAACTGTTTTTT. Residues: CASSLKDGGNEKLFF. Combining the CDR3 with reference TRBV11-2 and TRBJ1-4 gives the whole variable domain EAGVAQSPRYKIIEKRQSVAFWCNPISGHATLYWYQQILGQGPKLLIQFQNNGVVDDSQLPKDRFSAERLKGVDSTLKIQPAKLEDSAVYLCASSLKDGGNEKLFFGSGTQLSVL.

The chain has TRBV10-3 and TRBJ1-1; D not certain. Between the trimmed V and J ends, which lost 2 bases and 0 bases, there was a span of 7 bases. The CDR3 consists of 14 residues. Per germline, CDR1 ENHRY and CDR2 SYGVKD. The CDR3 nucleotides read TGTGCCATCAGTGAGGACGGTATGAACACTGAAGCTTTCTTT. It is translated as CAISEDGMNTEAFF.

The CDR3 nucleotides are TGTGCCAGCTCACCTAGCGGGGGGCCCACAGATACGCAGTATTTT. Translating it yields CASSPSGGPTDTQYF. This rearrangement joins TRBV5-5 to TRBJ2-3, with 11 bases fitting TRBD2. Germline loops: CDR1 SGHKS, CDR2 YYEKEE (reference sequence). Trimming took 7 bases from V and 2 from J; bases not matched to a gene: 6. The CDR3 is 15 amino acids.